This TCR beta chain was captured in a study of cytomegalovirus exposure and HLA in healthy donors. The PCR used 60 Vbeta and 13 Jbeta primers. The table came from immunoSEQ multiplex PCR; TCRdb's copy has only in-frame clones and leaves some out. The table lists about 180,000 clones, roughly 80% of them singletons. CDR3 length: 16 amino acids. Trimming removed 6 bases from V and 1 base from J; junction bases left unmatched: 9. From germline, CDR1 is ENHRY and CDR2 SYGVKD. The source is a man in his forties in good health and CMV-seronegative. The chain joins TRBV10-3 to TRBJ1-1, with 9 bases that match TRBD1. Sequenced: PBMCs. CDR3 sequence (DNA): TGTGCCATCAGCCGAGGACAGGGGTTTTCGAACACTGAAGCTTTCTTT. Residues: CAISRGQGFSNTEAFF.